This record looks at one TCR beta chain sequence and its context. Here immunoSEQ multiplex PCR was the method, and the copy in TCRdb shows in-frame clones only, minus some. The table includes 95,000 to 110,000 clones, around 90% detected once. Trimming took off 7 bases at V and 9 bases at J, with 16 bases between the two ends. Looked up from germline, CDR1 is LNHDA and CDR2 is SQIVND (reference sequence). The CDR3 has 13 amino acids. The sample belongs to a study of T cell responses to AZD1222 COVID-19 vaccine. The clonotype originates from an adult in good health. The chain carries TRBV19 and TRBJ2-1; D remains unclear. Specimen: peripheral blood, collected on day 0 of AZD1222 vaccination. In DNA form, the CDR3 reads TGTGCCAGTATCGGCGGTTACCCTAGTGAGCAGTTCTTC. Protein product: CASIGGYPSEQFF.